This entry is about one T cell receptor (beta chain). These data come from a study of shared clonotypes between healthy human individuals. TCRdb's copy holds only in-frame clones and misses some; the assay was immunoSEQ multiplex PCR. The sample has over a million clones, about 84% seen once; the top ten hold 0.55% to 0.7%. The CDR3 sequence is 15 residues long. Germline CDR1 is SGHRS and CDR2 is YFSETQ. V gave up 0 bases and J gave up 6 bases, with 15 bases separating them. The V call is TRBV5-1, the J call TRBJ1-2; D gene unclear. The sample consisted of memory CD4+ T cells from PBMCs. Subset of the sample: CD45RA-negative fraction. The TCR sequence derives from a man aged 18 to 35 in good health. Some clones in this sample may be carry-over from other donors' samples. The CDR3 DNA is TGCGCCAGCAGCTTGGTACTACCAGGACGCGATGGCTACACCTTC. Translating gives CASSLVLPGRDGYTF.